This TCR beta chain stems from a study of CD8 T cells in Susac syndrome. The J segment lost 7 bases and the V segment lost 3 bases, leaving 3 bases of the junction unmatched. This CDR3 spans 13 amino acids. Germline V gene sequence: CDR1 GTSNPN, CDR2 SVGIG (reference sequence). Random-hexamer reverse transcription was applied to about 0.45 to 1 ug RNA. TCRdb ran MiXCR on the immunoSEQ multiplex PCR reads and lists one entry per CDR3 protein. The sample has approximately 100,000 distinct CDR3 sequences; 80% to 95% are singletons. CD8+ and CD4+ T cells taken from blood had their TCR beta sequenced. Both CD4+ and CD8+ T cells were negatively isolated, and TEMRA cells underwent FACS enrichment.

Sequencing was performed on CD4+ T cells from PBMCs. The receptor comes from a human donor in good health. The V call is TRBV30, the J call TRBJ2-1; 10 bases line up with TRBD2. DNA of the CDR3: TGTGCCTGGAGGACTAGCGGGCTAAATGAGCAGTTCTTC. Encoded protein: CAWRTSGLNEQFF.